This TCR beta chain was obtained from a study of molecular identifiers for immune sequencing clone quantification. Study findings and constraints: In CMV-specific effectors, clones above 20 copies held over 98% of molecules; naive, under 1%. Amid more than 800,000 naive cells, spiked Jurkat TCR RNA from one cell was reportedly still detectable.

V lost 7 bases to trimming and J lost 0 bases, with 13 bases between them. The CDR3 is made up of 15 amino acids. The germline V gene encodes CDR1 WSHSY and CDR2 SAAADI. Researchers sorted naive CD8 T cells as cells that were CD8+CD4-CCR7+CD45RA+. This clonotype was seen a handful of times. Its specificity is not known. TCRdb used MiXCR to reprocess the PCR reads, holding one entry per CDR3 protein. The sample gives 9,500 to 15,000 distinct CDR3 sequences, more than 15% of which show up once; approximately 1.5% is in the top ten. The TCR was taken from a human donor in good health. Some libraries in this study had Jurkat cell RNA spiked in. The sequencing input was naive CD8+ T cells from blood, with Jurkat cell RNA spiked in. Subset noted: FACS-sorted CD8+CD4-CCR7+CD45RA+ naive T cells. The chain has TRBV10-2 and TRBJ1-5; D unclear. CDR3 amino acids: CASTTGMDSNQPQHF. CDR3 bases: TGCGCCAGCACCACGGGAATGGATAGCAATCAGCCCCAGCATTTT.